This T cell receptor (beta chain) emerged from a study of CD8+ T cells in alopecia areata (dated by TCRdb to the late 2010s). Regarding the research as a whole: The treated patients took part in an open-label pilot trial in which moderate-to-severe alopecia areata was treated with oral tofacitinib at 5 to 10 mg twice daily. RNA was extracted with the PAXgene miRNA kit for fixed scalp, the miRNeasy kit for PBMCs, and the RNeasy kit for mouse skin. Clonality in the scalp was compared among normal scalp (n=4), patchy alopecia areata scalp (n=8), and alopecia totalis/universalis scalp (n=8). TCRbeta CDR3 regions were amplified by immunoSEQ multiplex PCR using 35 Vbeta forward and 13 Jbeta reverse primers. In both human patients and the C3H/HeJ mouse model, the study applied high-throughput TCRbeta sequencing to look at T cell clonal expansion in alopecia areata. For the treated patients, the SALT score, which quantifies what percentage of scalp surface area is affected, served as the measure of disease severity. In humans, TCRbeta sequencing was performed on scalp tissue and on sorted CD4+ and CD8+ peripheral blood T cells from healthy controls and from patients with patchy or totalis/universalis alopecia areata. Biopsies were taken from tofacitinib-treated patients at baseline and again at 4 and 24 weeks into treatment, and several of those patients also had a later scalp biopsy. Tofacitinib was administered for 6 to 18 months, and 6 months of follow-up off drug were then conducted to assess delayed response and recurrence. Points the paper makes about the study in general: Shared TCR sequences between patients were less evident than in mice, which may be partly attributable to HLA diversity in the patient population. Unlike mouse skin, which is dominated by gammadelta T cells, normal human skin has resident alphabeta T cells that are also sequenced, and this complicates analysis of the scalp TCR repertoire. With tofacitinib, both scalp clonality and the number of expanded CD8+ clones among the top 100 scalp clones went down significantly. The treated cohort was small, with a single nonresponder, so links between baseline CD8+ expansion and response need larger studies. Compared with normal scalp, lesional scalp had higher clonality and more expanded CD8+ clones, particularly in alopecia totalis/universalis, a pattern that suggests antigenic drive. Many expanded lesional clones were found to persist in scalp and blood during tofacitinib treatment, and relapse after treatment cessation may be partly explained by this persistence.

The receptor library was made with the immunoSEQ multiplex PCR assay. For TCR sequencing, RNA was extracted from every sample and reverse transcribed into cDNA to serve as template. First-strand cDNA was synthesized using SuperScript III with a 2:1 mix of oligo-dT and random hexamers. A synthetic immune receptor repertoire was used to assess amplification bias, and residual bias was removed computationally. Per the source publication's procedure: Raw reads were preprocessed to remove errors, and CDR3 was defined by IMGT conventions from the conserved cysteine to phenylalanine. Clonality was computed as 1 minus the Shannon entropy, with the entropy normalized by log2 of the number of productive unique TCRs. CD4 or CD8 identity of scalp clones was inferred by cross-referencing scalp TCRbeta sequences with sorted blood CD4 and CD8 repertoires. TCRdb carries this immuneACCESS record with in-frame sequences only. Its versions omit some clonotypes, under half of them owing to an unresolved V gene in the studies checked, with the rest unexplained. V, J and clone size are those of that table, while D and trimming were read from the DNA. This sample comprises about 200,000 clones, 58% of them detected only once. The ten top clones hold about 5% of the sample.

The CDR3 starts with the cysteine, ends with the phenylalanine, and has 16 residues. Just CDR3 DNA is preserved here, 48 bases in frame from base 1. The germline V gene specifies SNHLY as CDR1 and FYNNEI as CDR2. Trimmed from V: 11 bases; trimmed from J: 4 bases; junction bases lacking a gene match: 14. The time point label of this sample denotes: about 25 weeks on oral tofacitinib. The treatment or condition label, read with the paper, signifies: oral pan-JAK inhibitor, 5-10 mg twice daily. Lesional scalp punch biopsies and peripheral blood were obtained from alopecia areata patients. After PBMCs were isolated by density centrifugation and stained for CD3, CD4 and CD8, a FACSAria was used to sort CD4+ and CD8+ T cells. In its sample, this clone was seen a few times. There is no known antigen for this receptor. No base quality information exists; no much larger clone differs at one position.

The TCR originated in a human donor with alopecia areata. The chain employs TRBV2 and TRBJ2-1; TRBD2 lines up with 10 middle nucleotides. The sequences come from CD4+ T cells sorted from blood, collected at week 24, from a patient treated with tofacitinib. The sequenced DNA is TGTGCCGTCAGCACGGCCCCTAGCGGGGGATACAATGAGCAGTTCTTC. This is translated as CAVSTAPSGGYNEQFF.